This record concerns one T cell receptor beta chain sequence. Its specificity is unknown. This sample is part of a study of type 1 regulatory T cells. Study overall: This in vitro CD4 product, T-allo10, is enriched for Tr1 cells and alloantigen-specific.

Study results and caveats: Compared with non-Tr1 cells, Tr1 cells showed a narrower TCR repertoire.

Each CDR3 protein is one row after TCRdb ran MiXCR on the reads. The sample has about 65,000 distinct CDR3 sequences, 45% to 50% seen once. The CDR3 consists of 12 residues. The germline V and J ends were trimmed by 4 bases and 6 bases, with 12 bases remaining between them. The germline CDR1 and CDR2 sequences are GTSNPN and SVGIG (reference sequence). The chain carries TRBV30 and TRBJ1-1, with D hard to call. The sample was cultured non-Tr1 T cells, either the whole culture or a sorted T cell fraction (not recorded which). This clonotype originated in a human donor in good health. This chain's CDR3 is CAWIRVSAEAFF. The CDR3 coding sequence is TGTGCCTGGATTAGGGTCTCGGCTGAAGCTTTCTTT.